Each of the 28 T cell receptor beta chains below was sequenced from the same sample in a study of T cells in Graves' hyperthyroidism and ophthalmopathy. Amplification of TCR beta CDR3 regions was performed using RNA transcripts as template. A set of HTBI primers served as the primers for a first-round RT-PCR of the TCR CDR3. TCRdb recomputed calls from the multiplex PCR reads with MiXCR, one row per CDR3 protein. The sample carries about 350,000 distinct CDR3 sequences, roughly 13% recorded once. The sample was blood. These receptors originate from a woman aged 40 to 50 with Graves' ophthalmopathy.

This clonotype appeared a few times. The gene calls are TRBV6-1 and TRBJ2-2, with 7 bases lining up with TRBD1. This CDR3 is built from 14 residues. J was trimmed by 1 base and V by 6 bases; bases with no gene match: 2. The germline gives CDR1 MNHNS, CDR2 SASEGT. The chain's CDR3 is CASRRTGNTGELFF. The CDR3 nucleotides are TGTGCCAGCAGACGGACAGGGAACACCGGGGAGCTGTTTTTT.

This clonotype came up a few times. The chain is built from TRBV30 and TRBJ1-4; possibly TRBD1 for D (5 bases). This CDR3 spans 14 amino acids. Germline loops: CDR1 GTSNPN, CDR2 SVGIG (reference sequence). V lost 3 bases and J lost 4, with 12 bases in between. Here the CDR3 reads CAWRGDGSNEKLFF. The CDR3 bases are TGTGCCTGGAGGGGGGATGGTAGTAATGAAAAACTGTTTTTT. Full variable domain (remainder filled in from reference TRBV30 and TRBJ1-4): SQTIHQWPATLVQPVGSPLSLECTVEGTSNPNLYWYRQAAGRGLQLLFYSVGIGQISSEVPQNLSASRPQDRQFILSSKKLLLSDSGFYLCAWRGDGSNEKLFFGSGTQLSVL.

In this sample, this clonotype turned up many times. The chain uses TRBV28 and TRBJ2-2; possibly TRBD1 or TRBD2 for D (7 bases each). Germline CDR1 MDHEN, CDR2 SYDVKM. V was pared by 1 base and J by 6 bases, with 15 bases between. The CDR3 consists of 16 residues. As DNA, the CDR3 is TGTGCCAGCAGTTTATCAAAGGCAGGGGGGGCCGGGGAGCTGTTTTTT. Its protein is CASSLSKAGGAGELFF.

V usage is TRBV19 and J usage is TRBJ2-7, with D perhaps TRBD1 (6 bases). V was clipped by 5 bases and J by 2 bases, with 22 bases between them. The CDR3 length is 17 residues. Germline loops: CDR1 LNHDA, CDR2 SQIVND (reference sequence). This CDR3 reads CASSSPKDSLKAYEQYF. The CDR3 DNA follows: TGTGCCAGTAGTTCCCCTAAGGACAGTCTCAAAGCCTACGAGCAGTACTTC.

There are many counts of this clonotype. The chain links TRBV18 to TRBJ1-2; D unresolved. V was pared by 3 bases and J by 4 bases, with 12 bases between. This CDR3 is 14 amino acids long. CDR1 and CDR2 from the germline V gene are KGHSH and LQKENI. CDR3: CASSPPTHGYGYTF. The CDR3 DNA is TGTGCCAGCTCACCCCCGACCCACGGCTATGGCTACACCTTC.

This clonotype was observed at least ten times. The chain links TRBV12-3 or TRBV12-4 to TRBJ1-2; 8 bases align to TRBD1. Losses at the gene ends were 1 base for V and 4 bases for J; bases not matched to a gene: 5. This CDR3 comprises 15 residues. CDR3 protein: CASSLVGQGRYGYTF. Written as DNA, the CDR3 is TGTGCCAGCAGTTTAGTCGGACAGGGCCGCTATGGCTACACCTTC.

J is TRBJ1-5 and V is TRBV19; no reliable D call. CDR1 and CDR2 (germline): LNHDA, SQIVND (reference sequence). V lost 1 base, J lost 3 bases, and 10 bases lay in between. CDR3 length: 15 amino acids. The CDR3 nucleotides read TGTGCCAGTAGTATAGGGCAGGCCACCAATCAGCCCCAGCATTTT. Protein sequence: CASSIGQATNQPQHF.

This clonotype was counted between two and nine times. One base away lies a much larger clone, so this may be a sequencing read error. The V call is TRBV2, the J call TRBJ2-7; TRBD2 agrees at 12 bases. The CDR3 contains 17 residues. Germline loops: CDR1 SNHLY, CDR2 FYNNEI. The CDR3 DNA reads as TGTGTCAGCAGTGAAGCGCTAGCGGGAGGGCCGGAGGGCGAGCAGTACTTC. Its protein is CVSSEALAGGPEGEQYF. Together with reference TRBV2 and TRBJ2-7, the CDR3 gives the full variable domain: EPEVTQTPSHQVTQMGQEVILRCVPISNHLYFYWYRQILGQKVEFLVSFYNNEISEKSEIFDDQFSVERPDGSNFTLKIRSTKLEDSAMYFCVSSEALAGGPEGEQYFGPGTRLTVT.

At least ten counts were recorded for this clonotype. The rearrangement uses TRBV19 and TRBJ2-1; a weak D match, TRBD2 (6 bases). CDR1 LNHDA and CDR2 SQIVND come from the germline V gene (reference sequence). V lost 4 bases and J lost 6, with 10 bases in between. This CDR3 is 13 amino acids long. The CDR3 coding sequence is TGTGCCAGTAGTAGTAGGGGAGGCAATGAGCAGTTCTTC. It codes for CASSSRGGNEQFF.

This clonotype has ten or more counts. The V gene is TRBV14, the J gene TRBJ2-1, with D perhaps matching TRBD1 (6 bases). V lost 0 bases and J 8 bases, leaving 8 bases between the germline ends. The CDR3 has 13 residues. Per germline, CDR1 SGHDN and CDR2 FVKESK. This CDR3 is CASSQERGYEQFF. As DNA, the CDR3 is TGTGCCAGCAGCCAAGAAAGGGGGTATGAGCAGTTCTTC.

This clonotype was counted at least ten times. This sequence joins TRBV15 and TRBJ1-1; D is unresolved. Germline values: CDR1 LNHNV, CDR2 YYDKDF (reference sequence). Trimming removed 0 bases at V and 1 base at J, with 12 bases between. The CDR3 loop spans 16 amino acids. As DNA, the CDR3 is TGTGCCACCAGCAGAGATTTTGCAGCCCCGAACACTGAAGCTTTCTTT. It yields the protein CATSRDFAAPNTEAFF.

The chain has TRBV7-6 and TRBJ1-6, with D unclear. V lost 4 bases and J lost 5, with 12 bases in between. This CDR3 region has 15 residues. Germline V gene data show CDR1 as SGHVS and CDR2 as FNYEAQ. CDR3 coding DNA: TGTGCCAGCAGCTCTCAGCCCGGGGATAATTCACCCCTCCACTTT. Translated: CASSSQPGDNSPLHF.

In its sample, this clonotype was seen a few times. The gene calls are TRBV30 and TRBJ2-2; D gene unclear. The germline CDR1 and CDR2 sequences are GTSNPN and SVGIG (reference sequence). This CDR3 spans 14 amino acids. V lost 2 bases and J lost 0, with 7 bases in between. The CDR3 nucleotides are TGTGCCTGGAGTTGGCAGGCGAACACCGGGGAGCTGTTTTTT. Protein: CAWSWQANTGELFF.

Ten or more counts support this clonotype. The chain recombines TRBV11-2 with TRBJ2-1; 7 bases are a match to TRBD2. Per germline, CDR1 SGHAT and CDR2 FQNNGV. Unmatched junction bases numbered 7, after V lost 5 bases and J lost 9 bases. This CDR3 has 13 residues. The CDR3 sequence is CASSPRTRFEQFF. The CDR3 bases are TGTGCCAGCAGCCCCCGGACTAGGTTTGAGCAGTTCTTC. Drawing the rest from reference TRBV11-2 and TRBJ2-1, the complete variable domain is EAGVAQSPRYKIIEKRQSVAFWCNPISGHATLYWYQQILGQGPKLLIQFQNNGVVDDSQLPKDRFSAERLKGVDSTLKIQPAKLEDSAVYLCASSPRTRFEQFFGPGTRLTVL.

The CDR3 DNA reads TGCGCCAGCAGTGGATCGCGCACTGGGGACAGGGGTTTACAGCCCCAGCATTTT. Translated, it gives CASSGSRTGDRGLQPQHF. The rearrangement joins TRBV10-2 to TRBJ1-5; 10 bases align to TRBD1. After removal of 4 bases from V and 7 bases from J, the junction contained 16 bases not matched to a gene. This CDR3 is 18 amino acids long. Germline V CDR1 and CDR2: WSHSY, SAAADI.

There are a few counts of this clonotype. This chain joins TRBV18 and TRBJ2-3; D remains unclear. This CDR3 is 14 amino acids long. The V end lost 5 bases, the J end lost 2 bases, and 11 bases lay between the germline ends. Germline V gene lookup returns CDR1 KGHSH and CDR2 LQKENI. The CDR3 spells CASSALPVTDTQYF. The CDR3 nucleotides read TGTGCCAGCTCAGCCCTGCCGGTCACAGATACGCAGTATTTT.

This clonotype came up many times. The CDR3 DNA reads as TGTGCCAACCCGAGCCGGGACACGTCCTACGAGCAGTACTTC. It translates to CANPSRDTSYEQYF. This chain uses TRBV12-3 or TRBV12-4 with TRBJ2-7; D perhaps matches TRBD1 (6 bases). CDR3 length: 14 residues. The germline V and J ends were trimmed by 10 bases and 1 base, with 17 bases remaining between them.

The chain has TRBV28 and TRBJ2-1; 7 bases agree with TRBD1. Looked up from germline, CDR1 is MDHEN and CDR2 is SYDVKM. The CDR3 is 16 residues long. V shed 3 bases, J shed 5 bases, and the junction held 10 bases outside the gene matches. Here the CDR3 DNA reads TGTGCCAGCAGTTTCCGTGAGGGGGCGAAGGACAATGAGCAGTTCTTC. Protein: CASSFREGAKDNEQFF.

This clonotype occurred many times. The rearrangement uses TRBV29-1 and TRBJ2-2; TRBD1 aligns across 11 bases. Germline V gene data show CDR1 as SQVTM and CDR2 as ANQGSEA. Trimming removed 4 bases from V and 3 bases from J; junction bases left unmatched: 4. This CDR3 has 15 amino acids. The CDR3 protein is CSVGGTGGHTGELFF. CDR3 bases: TGCAGCGTTGGTGGGACAGGGGGACACACCGGGGAGCTGTTTTTT.

This clonotype was observed many times. This chain uses TRBV7-2 with TRBJ2-4; TRBD2 might be the D (7 bases). The V end was cut by 5 bases, the J end by 6 bases, with 20 bases between. Germline-derived CDR1 and CDR2 are SGHTA and FQGNSA. This CDR3 has 16 residues. The CDR3: CASSPSRGGSGNIQYF. The CDR3 DNA sequence: TGTGCCAGCAGCCCCTCAAGGGGGGGTTCGGGAAACATTCAGTACTTC.

This clonotype was recorded many times. This chain links TRBV6-1 with TRBJ1-2; 10 bases are shared with TRBD1. Looked up from germline, CDR1 is MNHNS and CDR2 is SASEGT. V was clipped by 6 bases and J by 3 bases; unmatched bases: 4. This CDR3 is 14 amino acids long. The chain's CDR3 is CASSRGQGDYGYTF. In DNA form, the CDR3 reads TGTGCCAGCAGCCGCGGACAGGGGGACTATGGCTACACCTTC.

In this sample, this clonotype turned up a few times. The V gene is TRBV20-1, the J gene TRBJ1-1; D ambiguous. There are 13 residues in the CDR3. Trimming stripped 0 bases from V and 8 bases from J, with 13 bases between. CDR1 DFQATT and CDR2 SNEGSKA come from the germline V gene (reference sequence). This CDR3 is CSARDAQKREAFF. The CDR3 coding sequence is TGCAGTGCTAGAGATGCACAAAAGAGGGAAGCTTTCTTT.

This clonotype was seen a few times. The rearrangement uses TRBV29-1 and TRBJ1-2, with D unresolved. CDR3 size: 13 residues. Germline V gives CDR1 SQVTM, CDR2 ANQGSEA. With 1 base removed from V and 0 bases from J, the gap between germline ends came to 6 bases. The CDR3 sequence is CSVEGWTNYGYTF. The CDR3 DNA reads TGCAGCGTTGAAGGGTGGACTAACTATGGCTACACCTTC.

This clonotype showed up just a few times. The chain carries TRBV9 and TRBJ2-1, with D perhaps matching TRBD2 (5 bases). This CDR3 has 16 residues. The V and J ends lost 4 bases and 6 bases respectively, with 20 bases between them. CDR1 and CDR2 (germline): SGDLS, YYNGEE. DNA of the CDR3: TGTGCCAGCAGCCCGAGGCGCCTAGGAGGTGGCAATGAGCAGTTCTTC. This gives the protein CASSPRRLGGGNEQFF.

This clonotype was counted at least ten times. This sequence joins TRBV27 and TRBJ2-2; D is unclear. V lost 4 bases and J lost 1, with 13 bases in between. Looked up from germline, CDR1 is MNHEY and CDR2 is SMNVEV (reference sequence). The CDR3 has 16 amino acids. The CDR3 nucleotides are TGTGCCAGCAGTTCGACGGACCGAGGGAACACCGGGGAGCTGTTTTTT. Translated, it gives CASSSTDRGNTGELFF.

This clonotype has just a few counts. The rearrangement links TRBV5-1 to TRBJ2-6; D gene unclear. CDR3 length: 14 residues. The germline gives CDR1 SGHRS, CDR2 YFSETQ. V was cut by 0 bases and J by 2 bases, with 3 bases left in between. CDR3 sequence (DNA): TGCGCCAGCAGCTTGGAAACTGGGGCCAACGTCCTGACTTTC. Its protein is CASSLETGANVLTF.

This clonotype came up many times. The V call is TRBV11-1, the J call TRBJ2-1; either TRBD1 or TRBD2 may supply D (6 bases each). The CDR3 runs 13 residues. Per the germline V gene, CDR1 is SGHAT and CDR2 is FQDESV (reference sequence). V shed 0 bases and J shed 10 bases, with 10 bases lying between them. The CDR3 here is CASSLAGGAEQFF. CDR3 DNA sequence: TGTGCCAGCAGCTTAGCGGGGGGCGCAGAGCAGTTCTTC.

This clonotype was counted at least ten times. The rearrangement joins TRBV7-9 to TRBJ2-7; possible D gene TRBD1, 6 bases. The CDR3 has 14 amino acids. Trimming removed 4 bases from V and 0 bases from J, with 10 bases in between. Germline CDR1 and CDR2: SEHNR and FQNEAQ (reference sequence). CDR3 coding DNA: TGTGCCAGCAGCTCACAGGGAGCCTCCTACGAGCAGTACTTC. The encoded protein is CASSSQGASYEQYF.